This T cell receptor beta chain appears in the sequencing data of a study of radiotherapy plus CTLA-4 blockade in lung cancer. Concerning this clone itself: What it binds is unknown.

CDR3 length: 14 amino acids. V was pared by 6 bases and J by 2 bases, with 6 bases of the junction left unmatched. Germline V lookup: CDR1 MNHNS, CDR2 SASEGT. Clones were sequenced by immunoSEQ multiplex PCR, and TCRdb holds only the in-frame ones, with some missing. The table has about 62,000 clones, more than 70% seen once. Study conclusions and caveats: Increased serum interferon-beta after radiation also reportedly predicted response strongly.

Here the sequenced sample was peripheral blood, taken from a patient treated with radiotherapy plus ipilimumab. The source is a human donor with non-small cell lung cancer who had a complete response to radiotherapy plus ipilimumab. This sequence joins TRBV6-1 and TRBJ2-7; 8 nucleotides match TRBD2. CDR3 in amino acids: CASRRGGKTYEQYF. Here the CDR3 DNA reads TGTGCCAGCAGACGCGGGGGGAAGACCTACGAGCAGTACTTC.